This T cell receptor (beta chain) was sequenced for a study of blood T cells in healthy people across ages. The use of a sample-barcoded 5' primer and a J-beta primer mix characterized a second PCR of about 6 to 11 cycles. From the 5' RACE reads, TCRdb called clonotypes with MiXCR, one entry per CDR3 protein. The sample lists about 1.5 million distinct CDR3 sequences, 42% occurring once. Trimming pared 5 bases from V and 0 bases from J, leaving 14 bases between. The germline CDR1 and CDR2 sequences are SGHTA and FQGNSA. This CDR3 is built from 16 residues. Study-level points and caveats: Possibly confounding the expanded clonotype changes was the fact that donor CMV status was unknown. Strongly correlated with naive T cell percentage was TCR beta diversity. It was held that diversity estimates obtained from one million T cells represented underestimates.

Peripheral blood was drawn, around 9.4 milliliters per donor. This clonotype was counted between two and nine times. Its antigen is as yet unknown. The sequenced sample consisted of blood. The chain joins TRBV7-2 to TRBJ2-1; D possibly corresponds to TRBD2 (6 bases). The receptor comes from a young woman in good health. CDR3 protein: CASSDAGSRSYNEQFF. CDR3 in DNA: TGTGCCAGCAGCGATGCGGGGTCTCGCTCCTACAATGAGCAGTTCTTC.